Below are 18 T cell receptor beta chains sequenced from a single sample in a study of CD8 T cells in Susac syndrome. Random hexamers were used to reverse transcribe an amount of about 0.45 to 1 ug RNA. In TCRdb, the immunoSEQ multiplex PCR reads were re-called with MiXCR into one record per CDR3 protein. There are some 80,000 distinct CDR3 sequences in the sample; around 94% occur only once, and roughly 0.24% lies in the top ten. The sequenced material came from CD8+ T cells from PBMCs. These receptors originate from a human donor in good health.

This rearrangement joins TRBV27 to TRBJ2-6; D may correspond to TRBD1 or TRBD2 (5 bases each). CDR3 length: 15 residues. The V end lost 6 bases, the J end lost 1 base, and 10 bases lay between the germline ends. Germline lookup yields CDR1 MNHEY and CDR2 SMNVEV (reference sequence). The CDR3 reads CASRPGPSGANVLTF. In DNA form, the CDR3 reads TGTGCCAGCAGACCGGGACCTTCTGGGGCCAACGTCCTGACTTTC.

The chain has TRBV4-1 and TRBJ2-2; possible D gene TRBD1, 6 bases. Germline V gene data show CDR1 as MGHRA and CDR2 as YSYEKL. V lost 0 bases to trimming and J lost 4 bases, with 12 bases between them. The CDR3 has 16 residues. In nucleotides, the CDR3 is TGCGCCAGCAGCCAAGATGGCAGGACAGCCACCGGGGAGCTGTTTTTT. This gives the protein CASSQDGRTATGELFF.

CDR3 residues: CASSQQGSVMNTEAFF. Here the CDR3 DNA reads TGCGCCAGCAGCCAACAGGGTTCCGTTATGAACACTGAAGCTTTCTTT. V usage is TRBV4-1 and J usage is TRBJ1-1, with D perhaps matching TRBD1 (5 bases). Germline lookup yields CDR1 MGHRA and CDR2 YSYEKL. This CDR3 spans 16 amino acids. Trimming removed 2 bases from V and 0 bases from J, with 13 bases in between.

The chain joins TRBV6-5 to TRBJ2-7, with TRBD1 matching over 7 bases. The CDR3 loop spans 19 amino acids. Per germline, CDR1 MNHEY and CDR2 SVGAGI. J was trimmed by 9 bases and V by 2 bases; bases with no gene match: 25. As DNA, the CDR3 is TGTGCCAGCAGTTACAATCCGGGTAAACCGGGACAGAGGATCTTCGGGCAGTACTTC. Translated, it gives CASSYNPGKPGQRIFGQYF.

The chain combines TRBV25-1 with TRBJ1-2, with a possible D match to TRBD1 (5 bases). The V end lost 5 bases, the J end lost 3 bases, and 13 bases lay between the germline ends. This CDR3 is built from 14 residues. Germline assignment: CDR1 MGHDK and CDR2 SYGVNS. The CDR3 loop is CASSSWGRDYGYTF. The CDR3 nucleotides read TGTGCCAGCAGTTCATGGGGCAGGGACTATGGCTACACCTTC.

A few counts support this clonotype. This sequence joins TRBV3-1 and TRBJ2-1; no clear D. The CDR3 is 13 residues long. V lost 3 bases, J lost 1 base, and 4 bases lay in between. CDR1 LGHDT and CDR2 YNNKEL come from the germline V gene (reference sequence). The CDR3 spells CASSQGSYNEQFF. In nucleotides, the CDR3 is TGTGCCAGCAGCCAGGGGTCCTACAATGAGCAGTTCTTC.

This clonotype has just one count. The chain is built from TRBV27 and TRBJ2-2, with D tentatively TRBD1 (6 bases). The germline V gene has CDR1 MNHEY and CDR2 SMNVEV (reference sequence). There are 13 residues in the CDR3. The V end lost 6 bases, the J end lost 5 bases, and 10 bases lay between the germline ends. CDR3 sequence: CASRVGGTGELFF. CDR3 nucleotides: TGTGCCAGCAGGGTAGGGGGAACCGGGGAGCTGTTTTTT.

This clonotype was detected once. This chain uses TRBV9 with TRBJ2-4; D ambiguous. V gave up 0 bases and J gave up 0 bases, with 7 bases separating them. From germline, CDR1 is SGDLS and CDR2 YYNGEE. The CDR3 spans 15 residues. The CDR3 DNA reads TGTGCCAGCAGCGTAGACGACACAGCCAAAAACATTCAGTACTTC. It is translated as CASSVDDTAKNIQYF.

The chain employs TRBV14 and TRBJ2-7, with D possibly TRBD1 on 6 matching bases. The V gene lost 1 base and the J gene lost 2 bases, with 12 bases spanning the gap. Germline CDR1 reads SGHDN; CDR2 reads FVKESK. The CDR3 length is 15 residues. CDR3 nucleotides: TGTGCCAGCAGCCAAGGGACAGCCCAAACCTACGAGCAGTACTTC. Encoded protein: CASSQGTAQTYEQYF.

The chain is built from TRBV5-6 and TRBJ2-7; TRBD1 agrees at 10 bases. This CDR3 region has 15 residues. CDR1 is SGHDT, CDR2 YYEEEE, per germline. V shed 4 bases, J shed 3 bases, and the junction held 7 bases outside the gene matches. The CDR3 sequence is CASSGLGQGLYEQYV. CDR3 nucleotides: TGTGCCAGCAGCGGACTGGGACAGGGGCTCTACGAGCAGTACGTC.

V gene TRBV9 combines with J gene TRBJ1-2, with D uncertain. This CDR3 comprises 15 residues. Germline V lookup: CDR1 SGDLS, CDR2 YYNGEE. Trimming shortened V by 4 bases and J by 2 bases, and 15 bases separated the two germline ends. The CDR3 DNA is TGTGCCAGCAGCACCCTAACAGTACCCAACTATGGCTACACCTTC. This encodes CASSTLTVPNYGYTF.

This sequence joins TRBV29-1 and TRBJ1-2; a weak D match, TRBD1 (5 bases). Germline V CDR1 and CDR2: SQVTM, ANQGSEA. The CDR3 extends over 14 amino acids. V was pared by 4 bases and J by 5 bases, with 17 bases between. The CDR3 spells CSVALGRGGYGYTF. The CDR3, as DNA: TGCAGCGTTGCCCTTGGGAGGGGCGGGTATGGCTACACCTTC.

In DNA form, the CDR3 reads TGTGCCAGCAGCCCCGGGACTAGCCCATTATCCTACAATGAGCAGTTCTTC. Translating it yields CASSPGTSPLSYNEQFF. V gene TRBV11-2 combines with J gene TRBJ2-1, with 9 nucleotides matching TRBD2. The CDR3 spans 17 residues. Trimming at V came to 5 bases and at J to 1 base, leaving 9 bases not matched to a gene. Per germline, CDR1 SGHAT and CDR2 FQNNGV.

The chain carries TRBV19 and TRBJ2-2; unclear D gene. Germline-derived CDR1 and CDR2 are LNHDA and SQIVND (reference sequence). V was shortened by 5 bases and J by 5 bases, with 6 bases between the two germline ends. This CDR3 region has 12 residues. The CDR3 region has the DNA TGTGCCAGTAGTTCCCAGACCGGGGAGCTGTTTTTT. Its translation: CASSSQTGELFF.

The chain combines TRBV20-1 with TRBJ2-5; TRBD1 agrees at 10 bases. Trimming removed 5 bases from V and 3 bases from J; junction bases left unmatched: 6. There are 14 residues in the CDR3. Germline CDR1 and CDR2: DFQATT and SNEGSKA (reference sequence). Here the CDR3 DNA reads TGCAGTGCTGATCCCGGGACAGGGGAAGAGACCCAGTACTTC. Translating gives CSADPGTGEETQYF.

This clonotype occurred once. The rearrangement uses TRBV28 and TRBJ2-1, with D maybe TRBD1 (6 bases). The CDR3 has 14 amino acids. CDR1 is MDHEN and CDR2 is SYDVKM in the germline V gene. V gave up 8 bases and J gave up 3 bases, with 14 bases separating them. CDR3 DNA sequence: TGTGCCAGCCGACAGGCACCTGTCTACAATGAGCAGTTCTTC. It translates to CASRQAPVYNEQFF.

This clonotype was seen only a few times. CDR3 sequence (DNA): TGTGCCAGCAGTTACGGGGCAGGGGATAACCTTCAAGCGGGAGGTGAGCAGTTCTTC. Residues: CASSYGAGDNLQAGGEQFF. The J gene is TRBJ2-1, the V gene TRBV6-5; 9 nucleotides line up with TRBD2. Germline CDR1 MNHEY, CDR2 SVGAGI. V shed 2 bases and J 9 bases; nucleotides not matched to a gene: 20. This CDR3 comprises 19 residues.

This chain links TRBV15 with TRBJ2-2; D unresolved. V lost 9 bases and J 5 bases, leaving 10 bases between the germline ends. This CDR3 region has 12 residues. Germline loops: CDR1 LNHNV, CDR2 YYDKDF (reference sequence). The CDR3 region has the DNA TGTGCCACTAGGCATGGGACCGGGGAGCTGTTTTTT. It encodes CATRHGTGELFF.